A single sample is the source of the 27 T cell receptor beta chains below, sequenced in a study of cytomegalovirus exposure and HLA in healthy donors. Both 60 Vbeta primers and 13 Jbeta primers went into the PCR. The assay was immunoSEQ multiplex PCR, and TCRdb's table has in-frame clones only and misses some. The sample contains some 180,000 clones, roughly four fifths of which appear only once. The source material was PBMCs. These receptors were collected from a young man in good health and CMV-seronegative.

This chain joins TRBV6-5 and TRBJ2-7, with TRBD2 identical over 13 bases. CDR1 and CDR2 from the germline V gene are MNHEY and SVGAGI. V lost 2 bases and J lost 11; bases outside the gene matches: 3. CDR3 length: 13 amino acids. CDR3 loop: CASSYGLAGVKYF. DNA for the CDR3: TGTGCCAGCAGTTACGGACTAGCGGGAGTAAAGTACTTC.

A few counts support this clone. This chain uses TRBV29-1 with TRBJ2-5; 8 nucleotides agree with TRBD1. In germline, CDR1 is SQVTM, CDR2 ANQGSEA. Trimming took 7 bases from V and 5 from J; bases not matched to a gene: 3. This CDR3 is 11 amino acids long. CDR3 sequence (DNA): TGCAGCGGTCGGACAGGGGAGACCCAGTACTTC. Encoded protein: CSGRTGETQYF.

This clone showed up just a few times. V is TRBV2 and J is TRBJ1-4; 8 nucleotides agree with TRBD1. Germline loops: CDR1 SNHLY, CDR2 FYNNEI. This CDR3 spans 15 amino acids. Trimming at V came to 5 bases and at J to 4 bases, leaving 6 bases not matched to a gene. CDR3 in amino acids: CASSKDRGNNEKLFF. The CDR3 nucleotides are TGTGCCAGCAGTAAAGACAGGGGTAATAATGAAAAACTGTTTTTT.

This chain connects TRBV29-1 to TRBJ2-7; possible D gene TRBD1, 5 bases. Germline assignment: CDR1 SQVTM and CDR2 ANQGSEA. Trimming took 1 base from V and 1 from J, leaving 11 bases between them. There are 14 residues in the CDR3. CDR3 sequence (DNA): TGCAGCGTTGAAGTGTGGGGCGTATCCTACGAGCAGTACTTC. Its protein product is CSVEVWGVSYEQYF.

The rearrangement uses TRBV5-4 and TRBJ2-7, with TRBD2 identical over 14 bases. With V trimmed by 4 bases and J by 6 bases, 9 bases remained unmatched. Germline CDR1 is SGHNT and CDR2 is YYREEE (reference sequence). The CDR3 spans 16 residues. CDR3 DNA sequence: TGTGCCAGCAGCGCGAAGACTAGCGGGAGGGCTGGCGAGCAGTACTTC. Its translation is CASSAKTSGRAGEQYF. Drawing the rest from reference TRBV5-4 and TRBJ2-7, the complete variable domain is ETGVTQSPTHLIKTRGQQVTLRCSSQSGHNTVSWYQQALGQGPQFIFQYYREEENGRGNFPPRFSGLQFPNYSSELNVNALELDDSALYLCASSAKTSGRAGEQYFGPGTRLTVT.

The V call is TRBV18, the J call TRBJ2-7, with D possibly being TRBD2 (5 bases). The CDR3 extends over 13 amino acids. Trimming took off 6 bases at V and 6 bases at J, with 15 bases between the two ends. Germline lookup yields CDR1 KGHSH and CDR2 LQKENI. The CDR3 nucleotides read TGTGCCAGCTCCCTGGGAGAAAGACTCGAGCAGTACTTC. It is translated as CASSLGERLEQYF.

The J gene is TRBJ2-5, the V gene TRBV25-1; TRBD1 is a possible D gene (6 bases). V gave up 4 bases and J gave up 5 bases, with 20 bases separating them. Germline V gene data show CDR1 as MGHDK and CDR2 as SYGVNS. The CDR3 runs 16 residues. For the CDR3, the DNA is TGTGCCAGCAGTGGAACCGGACAGCACTTGGGCGAGACCCAGTACTTC. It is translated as CASSGTGQHLGETQYF. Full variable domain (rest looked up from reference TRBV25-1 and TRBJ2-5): EADIYQTPRYLVIGTGKKITLECSQTMGHDKMYWYQQDPGMELHLIHYSYGVNSTEKGDLSSESTVSRIRTEHFPLTLESARPSHTSQYLCASSGTGQHLGETQYFGPGTRLLVL.

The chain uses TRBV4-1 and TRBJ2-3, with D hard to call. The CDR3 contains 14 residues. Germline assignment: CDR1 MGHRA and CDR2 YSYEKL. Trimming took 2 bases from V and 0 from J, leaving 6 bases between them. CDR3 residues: CASSQSTSTDTQYF. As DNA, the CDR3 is TGCGCCAGCAGCCAATCGACTAGCACAGATACGCAGTATTTT.

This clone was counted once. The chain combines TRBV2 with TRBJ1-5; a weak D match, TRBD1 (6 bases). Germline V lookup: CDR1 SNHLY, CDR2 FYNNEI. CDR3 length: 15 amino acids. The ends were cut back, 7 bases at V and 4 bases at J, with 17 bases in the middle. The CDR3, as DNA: TGTGCCAGCACCGGGACACTGCCCGAGAATCAGCCCCAGCATTTT. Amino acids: CASTGTLPENQPQHF.

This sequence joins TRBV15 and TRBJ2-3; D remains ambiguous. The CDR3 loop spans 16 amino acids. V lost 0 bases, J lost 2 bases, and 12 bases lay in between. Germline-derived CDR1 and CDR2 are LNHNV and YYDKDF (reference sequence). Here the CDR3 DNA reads TGTGCCACCAGCAGAGATAAATGGGCCTTCACAGATACGCAGTATTTT. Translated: CATSRDKWAFTDTQYF. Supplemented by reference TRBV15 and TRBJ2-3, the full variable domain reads DAMVIQNPRYQVTQFGKPVTLSCSQTLNHNVMYWYQQKSSQAPKLLFHYYDKDFNNEADTPDNFQSRRPNTSFCFLDIRSPGLGDTAMYLCATSRDKWAFTDTQYFGPGTRLTVL.

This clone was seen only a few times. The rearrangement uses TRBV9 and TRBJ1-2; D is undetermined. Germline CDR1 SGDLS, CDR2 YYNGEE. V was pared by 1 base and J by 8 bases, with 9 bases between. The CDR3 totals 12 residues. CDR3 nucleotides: TGTGCCAGCAGCGTATCAGGTGGGGGCTACACCTTC. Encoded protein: CASSVSGGGYTF.

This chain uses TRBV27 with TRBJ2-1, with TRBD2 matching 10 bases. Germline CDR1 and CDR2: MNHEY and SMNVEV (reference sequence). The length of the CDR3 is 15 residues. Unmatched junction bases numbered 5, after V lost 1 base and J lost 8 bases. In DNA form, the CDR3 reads TGTGCCAGCAGTTTATGGGGACTAGCGAGGGATGAGCAGTTCTTC. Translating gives CASSLWGLARDEQFF.

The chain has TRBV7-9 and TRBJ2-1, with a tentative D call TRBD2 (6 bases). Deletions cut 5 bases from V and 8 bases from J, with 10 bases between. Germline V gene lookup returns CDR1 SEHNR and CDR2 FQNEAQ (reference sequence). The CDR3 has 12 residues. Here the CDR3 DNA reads TGTGCCAGCAGCCCTAGCGCCCATGAGCAGTTCTTC. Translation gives CASSPSAHEQFF.

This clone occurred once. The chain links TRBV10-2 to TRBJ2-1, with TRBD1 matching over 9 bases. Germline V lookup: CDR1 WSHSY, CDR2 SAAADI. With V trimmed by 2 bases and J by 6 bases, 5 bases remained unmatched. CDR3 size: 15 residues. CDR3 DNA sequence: TGCGCCAGCAGTGAGACAGGGGGCGCCGGCAATGAGCAGTTCTTC. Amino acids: CASSETGGAGNEQFF.

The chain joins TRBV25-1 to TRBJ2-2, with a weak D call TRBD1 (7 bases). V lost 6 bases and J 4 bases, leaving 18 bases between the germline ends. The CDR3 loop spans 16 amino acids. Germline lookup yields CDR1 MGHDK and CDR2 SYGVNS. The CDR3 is CASSQRAGQSTGELFF. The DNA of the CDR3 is TGTGCCAGCAGCCAAAGGGCGGGACAGAGCACCGGGGAGCTGTTTTTT.

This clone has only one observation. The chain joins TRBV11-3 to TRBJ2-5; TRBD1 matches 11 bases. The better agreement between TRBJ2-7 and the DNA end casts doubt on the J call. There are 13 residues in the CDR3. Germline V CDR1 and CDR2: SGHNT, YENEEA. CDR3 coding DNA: TGTGCCAGCGGACAGGGGGCGTCCTACGAGCAGTACTTC. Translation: CASGQGASYEQYF.

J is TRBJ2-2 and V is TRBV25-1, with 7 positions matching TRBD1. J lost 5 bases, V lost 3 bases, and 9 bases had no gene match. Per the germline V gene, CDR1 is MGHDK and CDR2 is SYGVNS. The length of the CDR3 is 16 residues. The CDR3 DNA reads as TGTGCCAGCAGTGATACGAGGGCAGGGGGTACCGGGGAGCTGTTTTTT. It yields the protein CASSDTRAGGTGELFF.

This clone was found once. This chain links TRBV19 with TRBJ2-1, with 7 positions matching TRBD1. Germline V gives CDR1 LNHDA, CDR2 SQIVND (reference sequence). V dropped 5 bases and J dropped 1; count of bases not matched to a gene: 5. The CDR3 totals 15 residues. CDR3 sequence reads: CASSLQGWSYNEQFF. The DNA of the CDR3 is TGTGCCAGTAGTCTACAGGGGTGGTCCTACAATGAGCAGTTCTTC.

The CDR3: CASRSGQGVEAFF. The CDR3 nucleotides read TGTGCCAGCAGATCCGGACAGGGGGTTGAAGCTTTCTTT. The chain joins TRBV5-4 to TRBJ1-1; TRBD1 aligns across 10 bases. Losses at the gene ends were 5 bases for V and 7 bases for J; bases not matched to a gene: 5. The CDR3 extends over 13 amino acids. From germline, CDR1 is SGHNT and CDR2 YYREEE (reference sequence). Drawing the rest from reference TRBV5-4 and TRBJ1-1, the complete variable domain is ETGVTQSPTHLIKTRGQQVTLRCSSQSGHNTVSWYQQALGQGPQFIFQYYREEENGRGNFPPRFSGLQFPNYSSELNVNALELDDSALYLCASRSGQGVEAFFGQGTRLTVV.

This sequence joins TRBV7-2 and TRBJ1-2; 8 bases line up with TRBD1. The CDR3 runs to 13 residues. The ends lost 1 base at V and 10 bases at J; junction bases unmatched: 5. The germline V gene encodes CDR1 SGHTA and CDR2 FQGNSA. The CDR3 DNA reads TGTGCCAGCAGCTTAGTACAGGGACAGGTCTACACCTTC. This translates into CASSLVQGQVYTF.

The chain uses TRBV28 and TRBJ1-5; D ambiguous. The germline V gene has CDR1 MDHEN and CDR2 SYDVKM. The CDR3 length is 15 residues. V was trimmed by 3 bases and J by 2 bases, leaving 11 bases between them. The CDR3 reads CASSLEYGGNQPQHF. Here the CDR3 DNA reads TGTGCCAGCAGTTTGGAGTATGGAGGCAATCAGCCCCAGCATTTT. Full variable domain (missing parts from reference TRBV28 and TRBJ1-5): DVKVTQSSRYLVKRTGEKVFLECVQDMDHENMFWYRQDPGLGLRLIYFSYDVKMKEKGDIPEGYSVSREKKERFSLILESASTNQTSMYLCASSLEYGGNQPQHFGDGTRLSIL.

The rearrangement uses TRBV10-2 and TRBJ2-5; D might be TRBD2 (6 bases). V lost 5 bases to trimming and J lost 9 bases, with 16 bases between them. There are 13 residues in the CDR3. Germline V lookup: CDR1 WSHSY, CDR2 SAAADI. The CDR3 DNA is TGCGCCAGCAGTCCGGGACTGCCTTATTCCCAGTACTTC. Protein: CASSPGLPYSQYF.

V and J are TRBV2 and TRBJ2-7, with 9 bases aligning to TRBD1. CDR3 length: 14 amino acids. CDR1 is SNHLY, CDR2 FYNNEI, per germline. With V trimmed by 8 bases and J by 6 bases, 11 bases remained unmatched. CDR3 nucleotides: TGTGCCAGCTATCCGGGACAGGGCTTTCCCGAGCAGTACTTC. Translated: CASYPGQGFPEQYF.

The CDR3 DNA is TGTGCCAGCAGCGCAGGGATACAGTACGAGCAGTACTTC. It is translated as CASSAGIQYEQYF. The chain uses TRBV9 and TRBJ2-7; TRBD1 might be the D (5 bases). The CDR3 contains 13 residues. V lost 3 bases and J 4 bases, leaving 11 bases between the germline ends. Germline V gives CDR1 SGDLS, CDR2 YYNGEE.

CDR3 coding DNA: TGCGCCAACAAGCCTGGGACTAGCGGATCCTACGAGCAGTACTTC. Protein product: CANKPGTSGSYEQYF. The chain uses TRBV5-1 and TRBJ2-7; 11 bases match TRBD2. There are 15 residues in the CDR3. Unmatched junction bases numbered 9, after V lost 9 bases and J lost 1 base. Germline values: CDR1 SGHRS, CDR2 YFSETQ.

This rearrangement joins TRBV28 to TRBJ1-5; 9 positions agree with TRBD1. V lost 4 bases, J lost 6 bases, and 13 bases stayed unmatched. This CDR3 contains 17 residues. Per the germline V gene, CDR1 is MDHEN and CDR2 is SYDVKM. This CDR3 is CASSSLIRDRDIQPQHF. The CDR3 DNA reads TGTGCCAGCAGTTCACTAATCCGGGACAGGGACATTCAGCCCCAGCATTTT.

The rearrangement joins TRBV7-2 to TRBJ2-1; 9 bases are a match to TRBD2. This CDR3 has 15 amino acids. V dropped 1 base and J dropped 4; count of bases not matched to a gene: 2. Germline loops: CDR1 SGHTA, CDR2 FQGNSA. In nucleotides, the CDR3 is TGTGCCAGCAGCTTAGGTAGCGGGGGATACAATGAGCAGTTCTTC. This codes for CASSLGSGGYNEQFF.